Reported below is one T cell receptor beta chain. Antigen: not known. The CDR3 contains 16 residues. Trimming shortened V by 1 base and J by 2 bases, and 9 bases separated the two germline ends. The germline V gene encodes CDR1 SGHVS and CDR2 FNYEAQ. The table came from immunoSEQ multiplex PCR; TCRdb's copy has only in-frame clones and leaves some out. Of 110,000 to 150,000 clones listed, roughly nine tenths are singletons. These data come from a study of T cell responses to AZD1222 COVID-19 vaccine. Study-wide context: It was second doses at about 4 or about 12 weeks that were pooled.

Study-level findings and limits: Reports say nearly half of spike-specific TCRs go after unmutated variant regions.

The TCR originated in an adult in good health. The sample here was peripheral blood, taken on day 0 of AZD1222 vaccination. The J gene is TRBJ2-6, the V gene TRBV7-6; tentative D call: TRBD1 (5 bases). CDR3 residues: CASSLEAGPGANVLTF. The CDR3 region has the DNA TGTGCCAGCAGCTTAGAGGCAGGGCCTGGGGCCAACGTCCTGACTTTC.